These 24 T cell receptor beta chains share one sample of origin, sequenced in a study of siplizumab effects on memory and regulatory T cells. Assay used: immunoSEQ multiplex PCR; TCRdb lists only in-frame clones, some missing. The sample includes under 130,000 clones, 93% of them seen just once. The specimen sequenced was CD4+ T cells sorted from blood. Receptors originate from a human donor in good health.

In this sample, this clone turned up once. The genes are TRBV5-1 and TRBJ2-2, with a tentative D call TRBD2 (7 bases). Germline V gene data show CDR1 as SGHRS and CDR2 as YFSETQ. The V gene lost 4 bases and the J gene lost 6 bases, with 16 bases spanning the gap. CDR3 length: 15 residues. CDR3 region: CASSPKAGAPGELFF. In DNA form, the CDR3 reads TGCGCCAGCAGCCCAAAGGCGGGGGCCCCCGGGGAGCTGTTTTTT.

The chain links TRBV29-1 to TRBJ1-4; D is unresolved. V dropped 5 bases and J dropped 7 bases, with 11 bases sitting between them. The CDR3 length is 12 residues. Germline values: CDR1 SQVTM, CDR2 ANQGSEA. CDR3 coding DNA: TGCAGCGTTACTACAGTGGGTGAAAAACTGTTTTTT. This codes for CSVTTVGEKLFF.

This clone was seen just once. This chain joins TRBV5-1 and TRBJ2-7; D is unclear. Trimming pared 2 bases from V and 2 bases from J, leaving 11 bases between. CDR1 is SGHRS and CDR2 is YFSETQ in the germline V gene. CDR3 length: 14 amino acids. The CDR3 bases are TGCGCCAGCAGCTTAGGGCTACCCCCCTACGAGCAGTACTTC. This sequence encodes CASSLGLPPYEQYF.

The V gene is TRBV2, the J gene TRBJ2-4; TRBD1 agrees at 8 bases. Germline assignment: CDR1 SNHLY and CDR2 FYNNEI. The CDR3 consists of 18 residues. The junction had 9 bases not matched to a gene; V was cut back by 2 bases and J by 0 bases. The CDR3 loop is CASSELQGAFGAKNIQYF. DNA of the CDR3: TGTGCCAGCAGTGAACTGCAGGGGGCGTTTGGAGCCAAAAACATTCAGTACTTC.

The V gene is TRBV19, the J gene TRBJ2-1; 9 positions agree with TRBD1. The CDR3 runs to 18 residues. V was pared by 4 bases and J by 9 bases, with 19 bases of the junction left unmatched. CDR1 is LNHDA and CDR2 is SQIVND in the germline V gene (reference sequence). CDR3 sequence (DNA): TGTGCCAGTAGTAACAGGGGGCGTTTAGTTAAACTACGAGGTGAGCAGTTCTTC. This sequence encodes CASSNRGRLVKLRGEQFF.

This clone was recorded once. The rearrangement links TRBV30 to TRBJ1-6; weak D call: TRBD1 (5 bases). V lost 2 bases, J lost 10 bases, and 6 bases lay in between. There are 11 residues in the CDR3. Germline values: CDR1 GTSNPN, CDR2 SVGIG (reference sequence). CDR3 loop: CAWSPGSPLHF. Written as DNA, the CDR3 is TGTGCCTGGAGTCCAGGGTCACCCCTCCACTTT. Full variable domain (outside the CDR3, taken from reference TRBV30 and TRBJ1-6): SQTIHQWPATLVQPVGSPLSLECTVEGTSNPNLYWYRQAAGRGLQLLFYSVGIGQISSEVPQNLSASRPQDRQFILSSKKLLLSDSGFYLCAWSPGSPLHFGNGTRLTVT.

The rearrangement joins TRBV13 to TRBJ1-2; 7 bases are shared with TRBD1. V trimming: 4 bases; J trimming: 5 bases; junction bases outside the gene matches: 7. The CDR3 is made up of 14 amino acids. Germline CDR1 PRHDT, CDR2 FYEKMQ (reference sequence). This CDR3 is CASSSTGAGYGYTF. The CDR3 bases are TGTGCCAGCAGCTCAACAGGGGCCGGGTATGGCTACACCTTC.

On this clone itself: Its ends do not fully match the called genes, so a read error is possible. The CDR3 DNA follows: TGTGCCAGTAGGATAGCGGGGGGGCCAGATACGCAGTATTTT. Amino acid sequence: CASRIAGGPDTQYF. The gene calls are TRBV19 and TRBJ2-3; 11 positions match TRBD2. The CDR3 covers 14 residues. Germline CDR1 and CDR2: LNHDA and SQIVND (reference sequence).

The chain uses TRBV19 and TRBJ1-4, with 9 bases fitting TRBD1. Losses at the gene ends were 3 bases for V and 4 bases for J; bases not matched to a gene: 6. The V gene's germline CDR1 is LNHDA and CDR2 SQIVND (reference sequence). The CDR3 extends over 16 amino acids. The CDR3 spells CASSMPRTGDNEKLFF. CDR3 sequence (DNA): TGTGCCAGTAGTATGCCGCGGACAGGGGATAATGAAAAACTGTTTTTT. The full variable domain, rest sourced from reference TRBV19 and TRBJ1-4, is DGGITQSPKYLFRKEGQNVTLSCEQNLNHDAMYWYRQDPGQGLRLIYYSQIVNDFQKGDIAEGYSVSREKKESFPLTVTSAQKNPTAFYLCASSMPRTGDNEKLFFGSGTQLSVL.

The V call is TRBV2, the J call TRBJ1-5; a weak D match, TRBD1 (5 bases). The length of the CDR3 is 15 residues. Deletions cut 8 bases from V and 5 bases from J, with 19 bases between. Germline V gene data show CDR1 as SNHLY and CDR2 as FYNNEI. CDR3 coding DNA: TGTGCCAGCCGGAGAGTTGGGGACGGTTATCAGCCCCAGCATTTT. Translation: CASRRVGDGYQPQHF.

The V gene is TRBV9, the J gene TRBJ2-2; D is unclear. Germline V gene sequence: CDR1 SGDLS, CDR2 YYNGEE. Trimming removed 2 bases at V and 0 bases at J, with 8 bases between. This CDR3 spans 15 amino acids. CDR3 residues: CASSVLRTNTGELFF. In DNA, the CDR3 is TGTGCCAGCAGCGTTCTCCGGACGAACACCGGGGAGCTGTTTTTT.

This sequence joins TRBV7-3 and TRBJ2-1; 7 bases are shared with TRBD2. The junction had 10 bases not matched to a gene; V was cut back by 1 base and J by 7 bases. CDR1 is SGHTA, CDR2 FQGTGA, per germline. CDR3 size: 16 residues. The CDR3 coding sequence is TGTGCCAGCAGCTTAATCGGCGGGAGCTTTAGTAATGAGCAGTTCTTC. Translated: CASSLIGGSFSNEQFF.

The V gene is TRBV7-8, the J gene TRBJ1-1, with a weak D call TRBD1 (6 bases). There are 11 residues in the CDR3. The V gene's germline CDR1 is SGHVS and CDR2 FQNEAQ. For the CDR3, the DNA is TGTTTGACAAACAGGGCTGCTGAAGCTTTCTTT. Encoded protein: CLTNRAAEAFF. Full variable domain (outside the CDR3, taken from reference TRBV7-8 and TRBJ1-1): GAGVSQSPRYKVAKRGQDVALRCDPISGHVSLFWYQQALGQGPEFLTYFQNEAQLDKSGLPSDRFFAERPEGSVSTLKIQRTQQEDSAVYLCLTNRAAEAFFGQGTRLTVV.

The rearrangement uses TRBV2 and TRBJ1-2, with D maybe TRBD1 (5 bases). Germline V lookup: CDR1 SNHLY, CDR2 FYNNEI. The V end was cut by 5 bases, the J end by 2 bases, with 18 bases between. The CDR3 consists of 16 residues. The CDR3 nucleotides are TGTGCCAGCAGTCGAGCAGGGAGTTTCCAAAACTATGGCTACACCTTC. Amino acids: CASSRAGSFQNYGYTF.

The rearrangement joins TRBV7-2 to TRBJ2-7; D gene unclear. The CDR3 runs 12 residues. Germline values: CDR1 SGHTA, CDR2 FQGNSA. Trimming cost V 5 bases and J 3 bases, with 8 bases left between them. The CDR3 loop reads CASSHNGYEQYF. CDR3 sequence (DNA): TGTGCCAGCAGCCACAACGGCTACGAGCAGTACTTC.

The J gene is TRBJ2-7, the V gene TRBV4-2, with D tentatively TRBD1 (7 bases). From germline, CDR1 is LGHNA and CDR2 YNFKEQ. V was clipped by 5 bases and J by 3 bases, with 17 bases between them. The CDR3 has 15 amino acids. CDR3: CASSGRGDSLYEQYF. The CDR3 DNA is TGTGCCAGCAGCGGACGCGGGGACAGCCTCTACGAGCAGTACTTC.

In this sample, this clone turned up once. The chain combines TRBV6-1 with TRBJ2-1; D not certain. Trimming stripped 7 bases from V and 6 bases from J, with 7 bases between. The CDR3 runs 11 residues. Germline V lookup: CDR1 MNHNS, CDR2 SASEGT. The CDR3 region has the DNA TGTGCCAGCACCGGGCTCAATGAGCAGTTCTTC. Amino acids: CASTGLNEQFF.

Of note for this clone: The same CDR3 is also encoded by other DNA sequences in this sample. In nucleotides, the CDR3 is TGCGCCAGCAGCTCGCGGACAGGGGGCAGCGAGCAGTACTTC. Translated: CASSSRTGGSEQYF. The gene calls are TRBV5-1 and TRBJ2-7; 11 nucleotides match TRBD1. This CDR3 is 14 amino acids long. The junction had 5 bases not matched to a gene; V was cut back by 3 bases and J by 6 bases. Germline lookup yields CDR1 SGHRS and CDR2 YFSETQ.

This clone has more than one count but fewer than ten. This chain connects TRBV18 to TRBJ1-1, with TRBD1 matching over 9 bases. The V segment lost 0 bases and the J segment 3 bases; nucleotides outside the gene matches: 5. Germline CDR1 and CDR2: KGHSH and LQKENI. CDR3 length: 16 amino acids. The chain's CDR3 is CASSPPGQGKDTEAFF. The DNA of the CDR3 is TGTGCCAGCTCACCACCGGGACAGGGAAAGGACACTGAAGCTTTCTTT.

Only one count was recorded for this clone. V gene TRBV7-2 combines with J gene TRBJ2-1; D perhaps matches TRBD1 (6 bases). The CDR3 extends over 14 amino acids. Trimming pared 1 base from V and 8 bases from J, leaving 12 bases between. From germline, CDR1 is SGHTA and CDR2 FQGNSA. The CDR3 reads CASSLVQGSHEQFF. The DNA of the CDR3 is TGTGCCAGCAGCTTAGTCCAGGGGTCCCATGAGCAGTTCTTC.

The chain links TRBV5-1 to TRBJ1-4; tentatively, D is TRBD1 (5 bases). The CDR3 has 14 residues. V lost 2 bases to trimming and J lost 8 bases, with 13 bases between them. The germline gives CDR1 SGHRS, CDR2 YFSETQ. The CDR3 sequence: CASSFGRRGEKLFF. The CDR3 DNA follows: TGCGCCAGCAGCTTTGGCAGGCGGGGGGAAAAACTGTTTTTT.

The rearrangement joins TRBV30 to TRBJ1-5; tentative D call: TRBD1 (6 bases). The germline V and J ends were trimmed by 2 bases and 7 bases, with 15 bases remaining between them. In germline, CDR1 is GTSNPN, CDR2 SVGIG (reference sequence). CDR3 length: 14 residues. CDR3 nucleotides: TGTGCCTGGAGTCATATCACAGGGAACCAGCCCCAGCATTTT. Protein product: CAWSHITGNQPQHF.

The DNA of the CDR3 is TGTGCCAGCAGCTTCGGACTGGGACGTTTGAATACGCAGTATTTT. This sequence encodes CASSFGLGRLNTQYF. The chain joins TRBV7-8 to TRBJ2-3; D may match TRBD1 or TRBD2 (5 bases each). The CDR3 has 15 residues. Trimming cost V 3 bases and J 7 bases, with 17 bases left between them. Germline V gene lookup returns CDR1 SGHVS and CDR2 FQNEAQ.

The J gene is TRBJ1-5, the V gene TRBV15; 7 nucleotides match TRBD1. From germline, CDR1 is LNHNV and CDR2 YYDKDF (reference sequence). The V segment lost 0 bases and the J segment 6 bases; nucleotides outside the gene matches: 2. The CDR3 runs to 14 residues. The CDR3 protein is CATSRDKGAQPQHF. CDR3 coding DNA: TGTGCCACCAGCAGAGATAAGGGGGCTCAGCCCCAGCATTTT.